The clone carrying this TCR beta chain was observed a single time. This specimen belongs to a study of shared clonotypes between healthy human individuals. Clones were sequenced by immunoSEQ multiplex PCR, and TCRdb holds only the in-frame ones, with some missing. The sample gives roughly 2.5 million clones, around nine tenths of which show up once; more than 0.12% is in the top ten. V was pared by 4 bases and J by 9 bases, with 12 bases between. CDR3 size: 12 residues. Germline lookup yields CDR1 LNHDA and CDR2 SQIVND (reference sequence). V is TRBV19 and J is TRBJ1-1, with no clear D. The origin of this receptor is a man aged 18 to 30 in good health. Input material: naive CD4+ T cells sorted from blood. Documented subset: CD45RA+ positively selected. The CDR3 DNA reads TGTGCCAGTAGTAACTCCTTCGAGAAAGCTTTCTTT. Residues: CASSNSFEKAFF.